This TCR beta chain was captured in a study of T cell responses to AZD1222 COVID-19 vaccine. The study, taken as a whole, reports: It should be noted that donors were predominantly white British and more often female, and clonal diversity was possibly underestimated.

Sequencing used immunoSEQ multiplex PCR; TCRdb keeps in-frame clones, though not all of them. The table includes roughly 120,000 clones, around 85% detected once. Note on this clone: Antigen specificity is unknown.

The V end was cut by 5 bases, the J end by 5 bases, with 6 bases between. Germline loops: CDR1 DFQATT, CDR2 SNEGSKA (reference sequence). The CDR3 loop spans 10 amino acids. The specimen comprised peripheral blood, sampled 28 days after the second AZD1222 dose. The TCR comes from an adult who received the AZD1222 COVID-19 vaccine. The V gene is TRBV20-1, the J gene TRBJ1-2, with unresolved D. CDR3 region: CSAPLYGYTF. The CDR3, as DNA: TGCAGTGCTCCCCTATATGGCTACACCTTC.